This entry describes one T cell receptor (beta chain). Its antigen is not identified. Second-dose timings of about 4 or about 12 weeks were pooled. CDR3 size: 14 residues. Germline V lookup: CDR1 MNHEY, CDR2 SMNVEV (reference sequence). The V and J ends lost 2 bases and 5 bases, in that order; junction bases with no gene match: 3. This entry comes from a study of T cell responses to AZD1222 COVID-19 vaccine. Findings and limits, study-wide: The donor group comprised mostly white British people and more females; the analysis possibly underestimated clonal diversity.

Some clones are missing from TCRdb's copy, which holds only in-frame ones; the method was immunoSEQ multiplex PCR. The data hold 150,000 or so clones, with around 92% observed a single time. The chain combines TRBV27 with TRBJ1-5, with TRBD1 identical over 7 bases. The source was peripheral blood, collected 28 days after the second AZD1222 dose. This clonotype originated in an adult who received the AZD1222 COVID-19 vaccine. DNA of the CDR3: TGTGCCAGCAGTTTACGACAGGGACATCAGCCCCAGCATTTT. Translation gives CASSLRQGHQPQHF.